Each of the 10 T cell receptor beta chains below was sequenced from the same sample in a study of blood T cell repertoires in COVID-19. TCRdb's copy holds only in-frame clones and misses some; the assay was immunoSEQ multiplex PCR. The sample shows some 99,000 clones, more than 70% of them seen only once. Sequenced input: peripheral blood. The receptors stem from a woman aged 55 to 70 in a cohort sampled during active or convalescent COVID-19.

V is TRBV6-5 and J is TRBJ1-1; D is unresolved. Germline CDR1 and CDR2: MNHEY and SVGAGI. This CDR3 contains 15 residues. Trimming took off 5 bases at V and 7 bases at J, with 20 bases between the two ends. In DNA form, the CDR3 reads TGTGCCAGCAGTACCCCGGGGTTTGGAGGCCTTGAAGCTTTCTTT. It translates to CASSTPGFGGLEAFF.

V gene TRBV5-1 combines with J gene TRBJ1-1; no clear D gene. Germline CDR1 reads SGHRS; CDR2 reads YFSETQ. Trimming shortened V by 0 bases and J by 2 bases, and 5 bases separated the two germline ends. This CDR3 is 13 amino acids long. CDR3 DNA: TGCGCCAGCAGCTTGGGACTTAACACTGAAGCTTTCTTT. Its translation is CASSLGLNTEAFF.

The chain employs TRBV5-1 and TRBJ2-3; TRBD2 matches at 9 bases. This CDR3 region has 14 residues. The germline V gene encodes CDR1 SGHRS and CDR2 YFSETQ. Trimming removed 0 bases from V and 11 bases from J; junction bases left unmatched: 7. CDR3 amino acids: CASSLAYSGSEQYF. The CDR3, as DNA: TGCGCCAGCAGCTTGGCCTATAGCGGGAGCGAGCAGTATTTT.

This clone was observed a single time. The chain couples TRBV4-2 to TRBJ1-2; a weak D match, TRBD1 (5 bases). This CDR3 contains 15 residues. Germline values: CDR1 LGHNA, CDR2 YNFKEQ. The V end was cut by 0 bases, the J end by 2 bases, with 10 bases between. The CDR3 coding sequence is TGTGCCAGCAGCCAAGAGTTGGCAGGGAACTATGGCTACACCTTC. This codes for CASSQELAGNYGYTF.

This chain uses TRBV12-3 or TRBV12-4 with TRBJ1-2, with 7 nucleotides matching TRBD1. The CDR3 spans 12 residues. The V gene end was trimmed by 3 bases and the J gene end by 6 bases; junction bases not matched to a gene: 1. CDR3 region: CASSLGQHGYTF. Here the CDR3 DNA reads TGTGCCAGCAGTTTGGGACAGCATGGCTACACCTTC.

CDR3 sequence (DNA): TGTGCCAGCAGCTTTCAGGGGAGAGGCACTGAAGCTTTCTTT. Protein sequence: CASSFQGRGTEAFF. The rearrangement joins TRBV11-2 to TRBJ1-1; D is possibly TRBD1 (6 bases). This CDR3 contains 14 residues. Looked up from germline, CDR1 is SGHAT and CDR2 is FQNNGV. The ends were cut back, 3 bases at V and 4 bases at J, with 12 bases in the middle.

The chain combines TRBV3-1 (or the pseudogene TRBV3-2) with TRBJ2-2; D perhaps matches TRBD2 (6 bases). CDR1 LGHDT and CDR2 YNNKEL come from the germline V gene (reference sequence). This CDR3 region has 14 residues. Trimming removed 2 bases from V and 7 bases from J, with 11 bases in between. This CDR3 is CASSQTGTRGELFF. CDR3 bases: TGTGCCAGCAGCCAAACCGGGACTCGCGGGGAGCTGTTTTTT.

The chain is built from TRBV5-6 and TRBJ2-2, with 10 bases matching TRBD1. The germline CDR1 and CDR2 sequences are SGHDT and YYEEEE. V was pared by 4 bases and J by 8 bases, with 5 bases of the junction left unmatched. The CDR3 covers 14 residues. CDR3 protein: CASSRRDRGGELFF. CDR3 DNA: TGTGCCAGCAGCCGCCGGGACAGGGGAGGGGAGCTGTTTTTT.

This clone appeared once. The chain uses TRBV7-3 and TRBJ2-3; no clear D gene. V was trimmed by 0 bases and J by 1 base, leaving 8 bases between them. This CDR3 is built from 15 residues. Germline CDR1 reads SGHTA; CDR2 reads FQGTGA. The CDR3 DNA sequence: TGTGCCAGCAGCTTAACCCCCCAGGGCACAGATACGCAGTATTTT. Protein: CASSLTPQGTDTQYF. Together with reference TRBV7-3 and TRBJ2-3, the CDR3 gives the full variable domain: GAGVSQTPSNKVTEKGKYVELRCDPISGHTALYWYRQSLGQGPEFLIYFQGTGAADDSGLPNDRFFAVRPEGSVSTLKIQRTERGDSAVYLCASSLTPQGTDTQYFGPGTRLTVL.

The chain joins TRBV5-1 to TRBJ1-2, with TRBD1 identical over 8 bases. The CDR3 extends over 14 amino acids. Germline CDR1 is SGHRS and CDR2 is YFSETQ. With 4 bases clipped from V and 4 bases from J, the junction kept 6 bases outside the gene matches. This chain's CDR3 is CASSRTGNSYGYTF. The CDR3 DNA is TGCGCCAGCAGCAGGACAGGGAACAGCTATGGCTACACCTTC.